A single sample gave rise to the 17 T cell receptor beta chains below, sequenced in a study of cytomegalovirus exposure and HLA in healthy donors. It was with 60 Vbeta and 13 Jbeta primers that the PCR ran. Sequencing was performed with immunoSEQ multiplex PCR; in TCRdb, only in-frame clones are kept and a portion is missing. The data show roughly 100,000 clones, approximately 64% seen once. Sequencing was carried out using PBMCs. The receptors here all came from a human donor in good health.

V gene TRBV30 combines with J gene TRBJ1-4, with 9 bases that match TRBD1. The CDR3 is 13 residues long. Germline CDR1 reads GTSNPN; CDR2 reads SVGIG (reference sequence). The V segment lost 2 bases and the J segment 6 bases; nucleotides outside the gene matches: 1. The CDR3 here is CAWSRQGDEKLFF. Here the CDR3 DNA reads TGTGCCTGGAGTCGACAGGGGGATGAAAAACTGTTTTTT.

The J gene is TRBJ2-5, the V gene TRBV7-6; TRBD2 matches 11 bases. Germline CDR1 and CDR2: SGHVS and FNYEAQ. The CDR3 loop spans 15 amino acids. V shed 3 bases, J shed 5 bases, and the junction held 5 bases outside the gene matches. CDR3 residues: CASSFFSGREETQYF. Written as DNA, the CDR3 is TGTGCCAGCAGCTTCTTTAGCGGGAGGGAGGAGACCCAGTACTTC.

The rearrangement uses TRBV27 and TRBJ1-1; weak D call: TRBD1 (5 bases). Germline CDR1 reads MNHEY; CDR2 reads SMNVEV (reference sequence). CDR3 length equals 15 residues. The V and J ends lost 2 bases and 13 bases respectively, with 23 bases between them. CDR3 protein: CASSLTPPGTREGFF. The CDR3 DNA follows: TGTGCCAGCAGTTTAACACCGCCCGGTACCAGGGAGGGTTTCTTT.

This chain uses TRBV11-1 with TRBJ2-7, with D tentatively TRBD1 (5 bases). Germline values: CDR1 SGHAT, CDR2 FQDESV (reference sequence). The CDR3 extends over 12 amino acids. V was pared by 2 bases and J by 5 bases, with 7 bases between. CDR3 region: CASSLTTDEQYF. CDR3 DNA: TGTGCCAGCAGCTTAACGACAGACGAGCAGTACTTC.

Concerning this clone itself: This sample includes further DNA sequences coding for the same CDR3. V is TRBV4-1 and J is TRBJ2-7; D perhaps matches TRBD2 (5 bases). CDR3 length: 14 amino acids. The V end was cut by 6 bases, the J end by 2 bases, with 14 bases between. Germline lookup yields CDR1 MGHRA and CDR2 YSYEKL. The CDR3 reads CASSQKTGAYEQYF. Here the CDR3 DNA reads TGCGCCAGCAGTCAGAAAACCGGGGCCTACGAGCAGTACTTC.

The chain links TRBV28 to TRBJ1-2, with D maybe TRBD1 (6 bases). V dropped 1 base and J dropped 4 bases, with 7 bases sitting between them. Per the germline V gene, CDR1 is MDHEN and CDR2 is SYDVKM. The CDR3 totals 13 residues. CDR3 in DNA: TGTGCCAGCAGTTTATTGGGGGCCTATGGCTACACCTTC. Translating it yields CASSLLGAYGYTF.

This chain uses TRBV2 with TRBJ2-7; D perhaps matches TRBD2 (6 bases). Germline values: CDR1 SNHLY, CDR2 FYNNEI. CDR3 length equals 14 residues. Trimming stripped 4 bases from V and 0 bases from J, with 10 bases between. The CDR3 is CASSVGGSSYEQYF. The CDR3 nucleotides read TGTGCCAGCAGTGTTGGGGGGAGCTCCTACGAGCAGTACTTC.

V and J are TRBV28 and TRBJ2-1; 14 bases fit TRBD2. This CDR3 spans 18 amino acids. The junction had 11 bases not matched to a gene; V was cut back by 6 bases and J by 4 bases. From germline, CDR1 is MDHEN and CDR2 SYDVKM. CDR3 DNA sequence: TGTGCCAGCAGGCTTTCATGGACTAGCGGGAGGCCATACAATGAGCAGTTCTTC. This encodes CASRLSWTSGRPYNEQFF.

The chain recombines TRBV5-1 with TRBJ2-7; the D gene is possibly TRBD2 (7 bases). The CDR3 sequence is 13 residues long. From germline, CDR1 is SGHRS and CDR2 YFSETQ. Between the trimmed V and J ends, which lost 7 bases and 5 bases, there was a span of 16 bases. In DNA form, the CDR3 reads TGCGCCAGCTCCGGGGGAGGGGGGGACGAGCAGTACTTC. It is translated as CASSGGGGDEQYF. The entire variable domain, with the rest obtained from reference TRBV5-1 and TRBJ2-7, is as follows: KAGVTQTPRYLIKTRGQQVTLSCSPISGHRSVSWYQQTPGQGLQFLFEYFSETQRNKGNFPGRFSGRQFSNSRSEMNVSTLELGDSALYLCASSGGGGDEQYFGPGTRLTVT.

The V and J genes are TRBV11-2 and TRBJ2-5; the match to TRBD1 covers 8 bases. This CDR3 contains 14 residues. CDR1 SGHAT and CDR2 FQNNGV come from the germline V gene. Trimming cost V 3 bases and J 6 bases; bases outside gene matches: 6. The CDR3 spells CASSFGQGVKTQYF. The CDR3, as DNA: TGTGCCAGCAGCTTCGGACAGGGAGTGAAGACCCAGTACTTC.

This clone turned up a few times. The rearrangement joins TRBV9 to TRBJ2-1, with 8 bases lining up with TRBD2. Germline CDR1 is SGDLS and CDR2 is YYNGEE. The CDR3 loop spans 18 amino acids. Unmatched junction bases numbered 16, after V lost 4 bases and J lost 4 bases. In nucleotides, the CDR3 is TGTGCCAGCAGCCCCCAACTGCTGGGAAGCGGGAGTTACAATGAGCAGTTCTTC. Translating it yields CASSPQLLGSGSYNEQFF.

The chain's CDR3 is CAGEGLADNEQFF. The CDR3 nucleotides are TGTGCCGGGGAAGGTCTAGCTGACAATGAGCAGTTCTTC. The gene calls are TRBV2 and TRBJ2-1; a weak D match, TRBD2 (5 bases). V shed 11 bases and J shed 5 bases, with 16 bases lying between them. Per germline, CDR1 SNHLY and CDR2 FYNNEI. This CDR3 has 13 amino acids.

This chain connects TRBV28 to TRBJ2-7; 7 bases are shared with TRBD1. Germline V gene lookup returns CDR1 MDHEN and CDR2 SYDVKM. Unmatched junction bases numbered 9, after V lost 1 base and J lost 0 bases. The CDR3 spans 17 residues. CDR3 in amino acids: CASSLSPRGGLSYEQYF. The CDR3 DNA follows: TGTGCCAGCAGTTTATCCCCGAGAGGGGGCCTCTCCTACGAGCAGTACTTC.

DNA for the CDR3: TGTGCCAGCAGCAGGGGTAGCGGGAGTCGCGAGCAGTTCTTC. Amino acid sequence: CASSRGSGSREQFF. The rearrangement joins TRBV11-3 to TRBJ2-1; 9 bases are shared with TRBD2. Germline V gene data show CDR1 as SGHNT and CDR2 as YENEEA. V lost 5 bases and J lost 10; bases outside the gene matches: 9. This CDR3 is 14 amino acids long.

The chain combines TRBV30 with TRBJ2-7; D perhaps matches TRBD1 (6 bases). V was shortened by 4 bases and J by 5 bases, with 15 bases between the two germline ends. Germline lookup yields CDR1 GTSNPN and CDR2 SVGIG (reference sequence). The CDR3 is 13 amino acids. CDR3 DNA: TGTGCCTGGAAACCAGGGGATGGGGACGAGCAGTACTTC. It translates to CAWKPGDGDEQYF.

The chain carries TRBV28 and TRBJ2-7; TRBD1 matches 8 bases. The ends lost 3 bases at V and 0 bases at J; junction bases unmatched: 7. Looked up from germline, CDR1 is MDHEN and CDR2 is SYDVKM. The CDR3 runs 16 residues. In DNA, the CDR3 is TGTGCCAGCAGTTTCCGTCTGGGACAGGACTCCTACGAGCAGTACTTC. It is translated as CASSFRLGQDSYEQYF.

This clone showed up just a few times. V and J are TRBV9 and TRBJ1-2, with 9 bases matching TRBD1. Unmatched junction bases numbered 7, after V lost 0 bases and J lost 7 bases. CDR3 length: 15 residues. Germline V gene data show CDR1 as SGDLS and CDR2 as YYNGEE. Written as DNA, the CDR3 is TGTGCCAGCAGCGTAGAGGGACAGGGAAAGGCTGGCTACACCTTC. The encoded protein is CASSVEGQGKAGYTF.